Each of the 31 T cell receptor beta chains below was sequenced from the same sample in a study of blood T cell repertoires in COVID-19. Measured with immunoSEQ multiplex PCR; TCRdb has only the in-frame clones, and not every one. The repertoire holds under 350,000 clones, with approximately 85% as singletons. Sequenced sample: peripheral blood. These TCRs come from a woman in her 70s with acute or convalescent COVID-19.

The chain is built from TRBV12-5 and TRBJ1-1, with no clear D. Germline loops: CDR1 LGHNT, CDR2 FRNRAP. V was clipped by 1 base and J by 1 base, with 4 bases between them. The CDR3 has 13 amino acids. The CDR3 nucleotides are TGTGCTAGTGGTTTGGCAGAGAACACTGAAGCTTTCTTT. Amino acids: CASGLAENTEAFF.

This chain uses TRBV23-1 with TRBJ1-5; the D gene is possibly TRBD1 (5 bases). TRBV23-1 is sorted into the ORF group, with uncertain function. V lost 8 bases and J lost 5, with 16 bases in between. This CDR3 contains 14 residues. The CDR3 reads CASGPPGVDQPQHF. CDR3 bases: TGCGCCAGCGGACCCCCGGGGGTTGATCAGCCCCAGCATTTT.

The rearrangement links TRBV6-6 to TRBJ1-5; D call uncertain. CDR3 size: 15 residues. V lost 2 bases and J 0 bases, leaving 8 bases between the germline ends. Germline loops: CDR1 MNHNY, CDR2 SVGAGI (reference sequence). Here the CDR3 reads CASSYGRNSNQPQHF. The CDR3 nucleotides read TGTGCCAGCAGTTACGGCAGGAATAGCAATCAGCCCCAGCATTTT.

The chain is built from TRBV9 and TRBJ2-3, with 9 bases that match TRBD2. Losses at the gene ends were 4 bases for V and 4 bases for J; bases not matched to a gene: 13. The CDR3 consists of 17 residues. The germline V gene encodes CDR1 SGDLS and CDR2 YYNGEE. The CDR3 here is CASSPRGASGDPDTQYF. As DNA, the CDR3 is TGTGCCAGCAGCCCTCGGGGGGCTAGCGGGGATCCAGATACGCAGTATTTT.

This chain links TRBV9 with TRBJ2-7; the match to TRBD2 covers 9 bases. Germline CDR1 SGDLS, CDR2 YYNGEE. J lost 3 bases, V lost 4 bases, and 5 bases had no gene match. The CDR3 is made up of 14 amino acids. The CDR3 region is CASSPSGDVYEQYF. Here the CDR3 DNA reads TGTGCCAGCAGCCCTAGCGGGGATGTCTACGAGCAGTACTTC.

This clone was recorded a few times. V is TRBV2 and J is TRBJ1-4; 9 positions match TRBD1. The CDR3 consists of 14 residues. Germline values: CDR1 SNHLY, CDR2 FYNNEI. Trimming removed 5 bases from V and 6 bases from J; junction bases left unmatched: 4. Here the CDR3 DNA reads TGTGCCAGCAGTAGGAGGACAGGGGATGAAAAACTGTTTTTT. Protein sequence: CASSRRTGDEKLFF.

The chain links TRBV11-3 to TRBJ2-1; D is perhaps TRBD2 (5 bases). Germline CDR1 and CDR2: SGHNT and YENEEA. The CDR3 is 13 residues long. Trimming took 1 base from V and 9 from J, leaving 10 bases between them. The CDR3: CASSLGVEGEQFF. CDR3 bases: TGTGCCAGCAGCTTAGGGGTCGAGGGTGAGCAGTTCTTC.

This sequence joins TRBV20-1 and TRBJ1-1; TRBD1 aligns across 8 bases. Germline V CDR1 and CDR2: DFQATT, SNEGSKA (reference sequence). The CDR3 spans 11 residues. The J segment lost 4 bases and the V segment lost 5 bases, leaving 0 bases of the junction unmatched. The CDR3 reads CSADRGTEAFF. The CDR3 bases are TGCAGTGCTGACAGGGGCACTGAAGCTTTCTTT.

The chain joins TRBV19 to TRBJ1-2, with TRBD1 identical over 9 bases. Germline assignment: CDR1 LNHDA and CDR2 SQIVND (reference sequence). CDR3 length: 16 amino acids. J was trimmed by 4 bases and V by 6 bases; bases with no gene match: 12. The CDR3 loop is CASRGTGPTGAYGYTF. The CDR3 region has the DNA TGTGCCAGTAGGGGGACAGGGCCTACCGGGGCCTATGGCTACACCTTC.

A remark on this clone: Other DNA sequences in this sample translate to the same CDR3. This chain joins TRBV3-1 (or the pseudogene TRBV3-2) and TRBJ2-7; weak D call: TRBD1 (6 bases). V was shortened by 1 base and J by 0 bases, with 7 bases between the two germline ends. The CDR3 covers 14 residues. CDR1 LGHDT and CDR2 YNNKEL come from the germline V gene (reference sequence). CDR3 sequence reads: CASSQGTVSYEQYF. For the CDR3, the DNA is TGTGCCAGCAGCCAAGGGACAGTCTCCTACGAGCAGTACTTC.

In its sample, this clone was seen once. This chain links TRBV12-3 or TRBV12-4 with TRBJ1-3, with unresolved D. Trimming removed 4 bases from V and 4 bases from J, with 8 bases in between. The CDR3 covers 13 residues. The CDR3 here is CASSSVLGNTIYF. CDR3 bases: TGTGCCAGCAGTTCCGTTTTAGGAAACACCATATATTTT.

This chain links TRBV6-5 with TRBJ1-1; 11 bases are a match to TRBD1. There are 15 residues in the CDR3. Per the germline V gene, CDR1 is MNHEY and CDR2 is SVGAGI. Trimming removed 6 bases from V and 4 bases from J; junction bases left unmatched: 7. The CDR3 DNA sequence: TGTGCCAGCAGACCGGACAGGGGGCGGGTCACTGAAGCTTTCTTT. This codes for CASRPDRGRVTEAFF.

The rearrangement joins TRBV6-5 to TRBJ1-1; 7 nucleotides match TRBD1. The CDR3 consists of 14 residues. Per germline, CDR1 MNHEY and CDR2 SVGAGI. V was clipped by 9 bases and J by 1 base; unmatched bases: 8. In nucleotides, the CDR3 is TGTGCCAGTACGCTAGGGACAGCGAACACTGAAGCTTTCTTT. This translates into CASTLGTANTEAFF.

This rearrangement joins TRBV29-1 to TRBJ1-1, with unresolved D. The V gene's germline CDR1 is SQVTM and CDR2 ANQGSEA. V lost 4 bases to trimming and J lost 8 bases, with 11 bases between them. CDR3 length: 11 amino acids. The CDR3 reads CSVGAVTEAFF. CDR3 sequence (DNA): TGCAGCGTTGGGGCAGTAACCGAAGCTTTCTTT.

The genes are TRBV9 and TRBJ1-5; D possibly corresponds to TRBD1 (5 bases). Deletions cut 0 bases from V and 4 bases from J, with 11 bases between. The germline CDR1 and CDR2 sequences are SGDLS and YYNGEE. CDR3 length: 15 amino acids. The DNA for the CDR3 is TGTGCCAGCAGCGTAGGGGGGGAACGGAATCAGCCCCAGCATTTT. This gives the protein CASSVGGERNQPQHF.

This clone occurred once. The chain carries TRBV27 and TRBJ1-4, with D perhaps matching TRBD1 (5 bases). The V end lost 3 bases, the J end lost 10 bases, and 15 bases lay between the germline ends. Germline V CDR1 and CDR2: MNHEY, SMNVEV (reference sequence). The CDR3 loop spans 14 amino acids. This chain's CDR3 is CASSLRRGPGKLFF. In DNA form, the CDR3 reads TGTGCCAGCAGTTTGCGGAGGGGCCCGGGAAAACTGTTTTTT.

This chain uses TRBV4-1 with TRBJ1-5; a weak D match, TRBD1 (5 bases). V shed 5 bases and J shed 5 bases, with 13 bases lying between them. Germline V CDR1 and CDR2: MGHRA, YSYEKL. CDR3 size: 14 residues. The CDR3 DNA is TGCGCCAGCAGCGTCTGGGGGGGGGATCAGCCCCAGCATTTT. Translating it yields CASSVWGGDQPQHF.

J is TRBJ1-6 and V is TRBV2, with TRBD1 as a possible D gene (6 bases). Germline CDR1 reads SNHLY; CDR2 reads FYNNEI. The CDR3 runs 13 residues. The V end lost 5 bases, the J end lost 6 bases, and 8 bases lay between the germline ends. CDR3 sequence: CASSLQGNSPLHF. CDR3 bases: TGTGCCAGCAGTCTACAGGGTAATTCACCCCTCCACTTT. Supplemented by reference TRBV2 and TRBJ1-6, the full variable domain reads EPEVTQTPSHQVTQMGQEVILRCVPISNHLYFYWYRQILGQKVEFLVSFYNNEISEKSEIFDDQFSVERPDGSNFTLKIRSTKLEDSAMYFCASSLQGNSPLHFGNGTRLTVT.

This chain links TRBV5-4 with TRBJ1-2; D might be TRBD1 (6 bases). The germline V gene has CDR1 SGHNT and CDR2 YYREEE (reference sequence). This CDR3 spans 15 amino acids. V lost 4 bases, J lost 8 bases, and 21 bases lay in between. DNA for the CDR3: TGTGCCAGCAGCCATAGTGGACAGCGCTGGGGAGGCTACACCTTC. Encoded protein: CASSHSGQRWGGYTF.

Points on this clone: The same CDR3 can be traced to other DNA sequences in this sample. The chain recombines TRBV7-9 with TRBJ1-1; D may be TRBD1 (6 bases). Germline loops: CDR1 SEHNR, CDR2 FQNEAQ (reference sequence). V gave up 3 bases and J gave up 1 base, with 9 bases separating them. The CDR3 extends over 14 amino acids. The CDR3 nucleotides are TGTGCCAGCAGCTTCCTGACAGGGAACACTGAAGCTTTCTTT. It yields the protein CASSFLTGNTEAFF.

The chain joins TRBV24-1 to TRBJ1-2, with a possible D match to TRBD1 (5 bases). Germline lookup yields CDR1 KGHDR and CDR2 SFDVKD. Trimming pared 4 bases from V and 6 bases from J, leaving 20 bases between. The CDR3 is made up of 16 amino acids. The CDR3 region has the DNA TGTGCCACCAGTGACCCCTCCCGGCCAGGGTCGAATGGCTACACCTTC. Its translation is CATSDPSRPGSNGYTF.

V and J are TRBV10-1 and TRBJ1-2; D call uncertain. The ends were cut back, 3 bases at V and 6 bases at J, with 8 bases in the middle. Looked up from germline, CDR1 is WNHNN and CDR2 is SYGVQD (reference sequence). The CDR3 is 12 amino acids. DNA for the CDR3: TGCGCCAGCAGTGATGGAGGAGATGGCTACACCTTC. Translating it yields CASSDGGDGYTF.

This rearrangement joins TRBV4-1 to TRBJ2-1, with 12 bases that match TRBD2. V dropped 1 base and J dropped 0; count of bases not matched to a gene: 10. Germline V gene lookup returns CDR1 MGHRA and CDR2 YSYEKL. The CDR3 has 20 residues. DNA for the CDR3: TGCGCCAGCAGCCAAGGTGGCCTAGCGGGGGGGGCGAGCTCCTACAATGAGCAGTTCTTC. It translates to CASSQGGLAGGASSYNEQFF.

For the CDR3, the DNA is TGTGCCAGCAGCGCCGGGACAGGGCGGATTGTAGCTTTCTTT. This translates into CASSAGTGRIVAFF. The chain employs TRBV7-8 and TRBJ1-1, with TRBD1 matching over 9 bases. The CDR3 contains 14 residues. Germline V gene lookup returns CDR1 SGHVS and CDR2 FQNEAQ. The trim removed 5 bases at V and 10 bases at J, leaving 11 bases unmatched.

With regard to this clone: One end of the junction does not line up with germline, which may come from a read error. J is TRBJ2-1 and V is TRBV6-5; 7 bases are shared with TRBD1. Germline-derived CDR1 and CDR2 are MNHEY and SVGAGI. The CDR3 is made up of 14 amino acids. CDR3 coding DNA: TGTGCCTGCAGGGGACAGTTCTTATACAATGAGCAGTTCTTC. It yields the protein CACRGQFLYNEQFF.

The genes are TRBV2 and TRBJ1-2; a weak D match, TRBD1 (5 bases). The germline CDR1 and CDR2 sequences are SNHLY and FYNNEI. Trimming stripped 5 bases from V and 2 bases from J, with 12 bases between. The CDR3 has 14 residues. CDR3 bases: TGTGCCAGCAGTACAGGAAGCCAAAACTATGGCTACACCTTC. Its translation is CASSTGSQNYGYTF.

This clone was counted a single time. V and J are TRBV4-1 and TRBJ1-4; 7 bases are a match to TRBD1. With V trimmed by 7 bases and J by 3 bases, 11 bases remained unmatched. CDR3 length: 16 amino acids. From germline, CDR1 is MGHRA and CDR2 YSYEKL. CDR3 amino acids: CASTPEGAKANEKLFF. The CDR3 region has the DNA TGCGCCAGCACCCCCGAGGGGGCGAAGGCTAATGAAAAACTGTTTTTT.

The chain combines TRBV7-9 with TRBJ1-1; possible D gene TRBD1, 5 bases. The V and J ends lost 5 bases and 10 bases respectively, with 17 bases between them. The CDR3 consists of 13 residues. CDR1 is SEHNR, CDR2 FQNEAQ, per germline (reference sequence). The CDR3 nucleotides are TGTGCCAGCAGCCCGCTGGGGCAGCCTGGAGCTTTCTTT. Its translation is CASSPLGQPGAFF.

CDR3 nucleotide sequence: TGCGCCAGCAGCGTGGGACTAGCGGACAATGAGCAGTTCTTC. Translation gives CASSVGLADNEQFF. The chain has TRBV5-1 and TRBJ2-1; 11 positions match TRBD2. Trimming at V came to 4 bases and at J to 5 bases, leaving 2 bases not matched to a gene. Per the germline V gene, CDR1 is SGHRS and CDR2 is YFSETQ. The CDR3 extends over 14 amino acids.

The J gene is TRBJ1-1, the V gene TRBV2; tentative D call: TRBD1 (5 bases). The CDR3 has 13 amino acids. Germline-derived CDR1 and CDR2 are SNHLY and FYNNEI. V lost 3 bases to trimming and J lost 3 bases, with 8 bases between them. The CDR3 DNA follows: TGTGCCAGCAGTGACCAAGGGGACACTGAAGCTTTCTTT. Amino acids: CASSDQGDTEAFF.

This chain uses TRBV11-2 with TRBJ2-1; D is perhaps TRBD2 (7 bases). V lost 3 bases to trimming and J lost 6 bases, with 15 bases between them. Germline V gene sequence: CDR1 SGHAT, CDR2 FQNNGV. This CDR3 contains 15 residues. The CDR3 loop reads CASSLEGGGVNEQFF. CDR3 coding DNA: TGTGCCAGCAGCTTGGAGGGAGGGGGGGTCAATGAGCAGTTCTTC.